Sequencing of this T cell receptor beta chain was carried out in a study of lymphopenia after photon versus proton radiotherapy. TCRdb's table, derived via immunoSEQ multiplex PCR, lists solely in-frame clones and lacks some. The sample lists around 25,000 clones; around 83% were seen once. Turning to this clone: What it recognizes is unknown.

CDR1 and CDR2 (germline): MGHRA, YSYEKL. This CDR3 spans 13 amino acids. The V end was cut by 6 bases, the J end by 8 bases, with 14 bases between. Study findings and constraints: Photon-treated patients lost naive T cells and TCR diversity; proton-treated stayed stable. Larger post-nadir TCR diversity loss correlated inversely with survival in deceased patients.

This chain connects TRBV4-1 to TRBJ2-1; D gene unclear. Sequencing was performed on peripheral blood, taken from a patient treated with photon-based radiotherapy. This sequence originates from a man younger than 45 with gastric cancer. CDR3 amino acids: CASSHSSADEQFF. The DNA of the CDR3 is TGCGCCAGCAGTCACTCTAGTGCGGATGAGCAGTTCTTC.